Listed below are T cell receptor beta chains from one sample, sequenced in a study of beta chain features in type 1 diabetes. Assay: immunoSEQ multiplex PCR; the TCRdb copy retains only in-frame clones and omits some. Here the sample spans 28,000 or so clones, 65% being singletons. Sample: Tregs from blood. The source of these receptors is a woman aged 25-40 years with type 1 diabetes. Each CDR3 is given with its conserved first and last residue. The D gene is left open where the match is weak. Not all rows give a size; the values are once, few, many and, for expanded clones, a class.

few,TRBJ1-2,TRBV4-1,TRBD1,CASSQDSRTGGTNYGYTF,TGCGCCAGCAGCCAAGATTCCCGGACAGGGGGGACCAACTATGGCTACACCTTC
NA,TRBJ2-1,TRBV11-2,TRBD1,CASSPTGVGYNEQFF,TGTGCCAGCAGTCCAACAGGGGTAGGGTACAATGAGCAGTTCTTC
NA,TRBJ1-1,TRBV19,NA,CASTSTSRGRLAFF,TGTGCCAGTACTTCGACGTCGCGGGGCAGATTAGCTTTCTTT
NA,TRBJ2-1,TRBV19,TRBD1,CASSTRDRDYNEQFF,TGTGCCAGTAGTACTCGGGACAGGGATTACAATGAGCAGTTCTTC
NA,TRBJ2-7,TRBV4-1,NA,CASSQGPVAGPYEQYF,TGCGCCAGCAGCCAAGGGCCGGTTGCGGGGCCCTACGAGCAGTACTTC
NA,TRBJ2-5,TRBV18,TRBD1,CASSPTGDGEQYF,TGTGCCAGCTCACCAACAGGGGATGGGGAGCAGTACTTC
NA,TRBJ1-2,TRBV5-6,NA,CASSQTTGFSYGYTF,TGTGCCAGCAGCCAAACTACAGGGTTTAGCTATGGCTACACCTTC
NA,TRBJ2-7,TRBV18,NA,CASSISSYEQYF,TGTGCCAGCTCAATATCCTCCTACGAGCAGTACTTC
few,TRBJ2-5,TRBV18,NA,CASSPLADQETQYF,TGTGCCAGCTCACCACTAGCGGATCAAGAGACCCAGTACTTC
NA,TRBJ1-2,TRBV5-1,NA,CASSLAGGGFYGYTF,TGCGCCAGCAGCTTGGCGGGGGGCGGATTCTATGGCTACACCTTC
NA,TRBJ1-3,TRBV4-1,NA,CASSPGAYSGNTIYF,TGCGCCAGCAGCCCAGGGGCTTACTCTGGAAACACCATATATTTT
NA,TRBJ2-7,TRBV11-1,TRBD1,CASSSRDRGTKEQYF,TGTGCCAGCAGCTCCCGGGACAGGGGGACTAAGGAGCAGTACTTC
medium-sized,TRBJ2-1,TRBV7-3,TRBD2,CASSSTSGGWDEQFF,TGTGCCAGCAGCTCCACTAGCGGGGGCTGGGATGAGCAGTTCTTC
few,TRBJ2-1,TRBV18,TRBD2,CASSATLAGGNNEQFF,TGTGCCAGCTCAGCAACCCTAGCGGGAGGGAACAATGAGCAGTTCTTC
NA,TRBJ1-1,TRBV29-1,NA,CSVADTEAFF,TGCAGCGTTGCGGACACTGAAGCTTTCTTT
NA,TRBJ1-1,TRBV7-9,NA,CASSLGQNTEAFF,TGTGCCAGCAGCTTGGGGCAGAACACTGAAGCTTTCTTT
NA,TRBJ2-2,TRBV6-1,NA,CASRTTFRGELFF,TGTGCCAGCCGGACTACCTTTAGGGGGGAGCTGTTTTTT
NA,TRBJ2-6,TRBV5-1,NA,CASRSSANVLTF,TGCGCCAGCCGGTCGTCGGCCAACGTCCTGACTTTC
NA,TRBJ2-7,TRBV11-3,TRBD2,CASSTGLAGAEQYF,TGTGCCAGCAGCACCGGACTAGCGGGAGCCGAGCAGTACTTC
NA,TRBJ1-2,TRBV6-5,TRBD1,CASRGGTENYGYTF,TGTGCCAGCAGAGGAGGGACAGAGAACTATGGCTACACCTTC
NA,TRBJ2-3,TRBV20-1,NA,CSASFGTQYF,TGCAGTGCTAGTTTCGGTACGCAGTATTTT
NA,TRBJ1-1,TRBV6-7,TRBD1,CASRPGTGARNTEAFF,TGTGCCAGCAGGCCCGGAACAGGGGCGAGGAACACTGAAGCTTTCTTT
NA,TRBJ2-1,TRBV5-1,TRBD2,CASSRALAGAANEQFF,TGCGCCAGCAGCCGCGCGCTAGCGGGAGCGGCCAATGAGCAGTTCTTC
NA,TRBJ2-7,TRBV10-3,NA,CAISESQQGRYEQYF,TGTGCCATCAGTGAGTCGCAACAGGGGAGGTACGAGCAGTACTTC
NA,TRBJ1-3,TRBV4-2,NA,CASRPGSGNTIYF,TGTGCCAGCAGACCAGGGTCTGGAAACACCATATATTTT
NA,TRBJ2-1,TRBV28,TRBD2,CASSSASGGANEQFF,TGTGCCAGCAGTTCGGCTAGCGGGGGGGCGAATGAGCAGTTCTTC
once,TRBJ1-2,TRBV5-6,NA,CASSVGQPNYGYTF,TGTGCCAGCAGCGTAGGACAGCCTAACTATGGCTACACCTTC
NA,TRBJ2-7,TRBV11-3,TRBD2,CASSPGPIAGEQYF,TGTGCCAGCAGCCCGGGACCGATAGCGGGCGAGCAGTACTTC
NA,TRBJ2-5,TRBV11-2,NA,CASSLDWALETQYF,TGTGCCAGCAGCTTAGATTGGGCTCTAGAGACCCAGTACTTC
few,TRBJ2-1,TRBV2,TRBD1,CASSLGSRGNEQFF,TGTGCCAGCAGCCTAGGGTCCAGGGGGAATGAGCAGTTCTTC
NA,TRBJ1-1,TRBV5-1,NA,CASSLEVRNTEAFF,TGCGCCAGCAGCTTGGAAGTGAGAAACACTGAAGCTTTCTTT
NA,TRBJ2-7,TRBV5-1,TRBD2,CASREREGYYEQYF,TGCGCCAGCAGAGAGCGGGAGGGCTACTACGAGCAGTACTTC
once,TRBJ2-5,TRBV5-4,NA,CASSLAPDYQETQYF,TGTGCCAGCAGCTTGGCCCCGGACTATCAAGAGACCCAGTACTTC
NA,TRBJ1-1,TRBV23-1,TRBD1,CASSRYRGGYTEAFF,TGCGCCAGCAGTCGGTACAGGGGCGGGTACACTGAAGCTTTCTTT
few,TRBJ2-7,TRBV11-3,TRBD2,CASSLERGSSYEQYF,TGTGCCAGCAGCTTAGAGCGGGGGAGCTCCTACGAGCAGTACTTC
few,TRBJ2-7,TRBV7-9,NA,CASSLAGGAHEQYF,TGTGCCAGCAGCTTAGCAGGAGGGGCCCACGAGCAGTACTTC
NA,TRBJ2-7,TRBV27,TRBD2,CASSRSHRGSSYEQYF,TGTGCCAGCAGTAGATCCCATCGCGGGAGTTCCTACGAGCAGTACTTC
NA,TRBJ2-7,TRBV27,NA,CASSLNGGLQIEQYF,TGTGCCAGCAGTTTAAACGGCGGGCTTCAAATCGAGCAGTACTTC
NA,TRBJ1-5,TRBV6-1,NA,CASSEYSNQPQHF,TGTGCCAGCAGTGAATATAGCAATCAGCCCCAGCATTTT
few,TRBJ1-2,TRBV6-5,TRBD1,CASSRTGALWGYTF,TGTGCCAGCAGTAGGACAGGGGCCCTGTGGGGCTACACCTTC
NA,TRBJ1-2,TRBV18,NA,CASSPGAANGYTF,TGTGCCAGCTCACCAGGGGCAGCGAATGGCTACACCTTC
medium-sized,TRBJ2-6,TRBV18,NA,CASSPPSSDSGANVLTF,TGTGCCAGCTCACCACCGTCCTCAGACTCTGGGGCCAACGTCCTGACTTTC
few,TRBJ2-7,TRBV28,TRBD1,CASSGNRGDYEQYF,TGTGCCAGCAGCGGAAACAGGGGGGACTACGAGCAGTACTTC
NA,TRBJ1-1,TRBV19,NA,CASSPPDRSEAFF,TGTGCCAGTAGTCCCCCCGACAGGTCTGAAGCTTTCTTT
NA,TRBJ2-1,TRBV2,TRBD2,CASSRTSASSYNEQFF,TGTGCCAGCAGTAGGACTAGCGCGAGCTCCTACAATGAGCAGTTCTTC
NA,TRBJ2-1,TRBV2,NA,CASSASWAGGEQFF,TGTGCCAGCAGTGCCTCCTGGGCGGGCGGTGAGCAGTTCTTC
NA,TRBJ2-3,TRBV5-5,NA,CASSPDPGRMTDTQYF,TGTGCCAGCAGCCCGGACCCGGGGAGGATGACAGATACGCAGTATTTT
NA,TRBJ2-5,TRBV5-1,TRBD2,CASSLGVTSGQETQYF,TGCGCCAGCAGCTTGGGGGTGACTAGCGGACAAGAGACCCAGTACTTC
few,TRBJ1-1,TRBV5-1,NA,CASSLSRAGGTEAFF,TGCGCCAGCAGCTTGTCCAGGGCGGGAGGCACTGAAGCTTTCTTT
NA,TRBJ2-7,TRBV5-5,TRBD2,CASSKAEPGLAGGGTYEQYF,TGTGCCAGCAGCAAGGCGGAACCGGGACTAGCGGGAGGGGGAACTTACGAGCAGTACTTC
once,TRBJ1-4,TRBV7-9,NA,CASSLVRGGANEKLFF,TGTGCCAGCAGCTTAGTCCGGGGGGGAGCTAATGAAAAACTGTTTTTT
NA,TRBJ2-1,TRBV7-2,NA,CASSLAASQYEQFF,TGTGCCAGCAGCTTAGCTGCTAGCCAGTATGAGCAGTTCTTC
NA,TRBJ2-1,TRBV6-5,TRBD1,CASSRTGGYNEQFF,TGTGCCAGCAGTAGGACAGGGGGATACAATGAGCAGTTCTTC
NA,TRBJ2-2,TRBV7-9,NA,CASSLYGVPGELFF,TGTGCCAGCAGCTTATACGGGGTTCCCGGGGAGCTGTTTTTT